The 26 T cell receptor beta chains below all came from one sample that was sequenced in a study of blood T cell repertoires in COVID-19 (TCRdb year 2020). Receptors were amplified or captured by the immunoSEQ multiplex PCR assay. Held by TCRdb, this immuneACCESS table contains in-frame sequences only and omits some clones. Under half of the omission traces to an unresolved V gene where checked; the cause of the rest is unknown. This sample has 180,000 or so clones in its table, and roughly 85% of those were observed once. Around 8.3% of the sample lies in the top ten. The sample was peripheral blood. The receptors derive from a man aged 55-75 years with acute or convalescent COVID-19.

This chain links TRBV6-5 with TRBJ2-7; the match to TRBD1 covers 7 bases. Germline V gives CDR1 MNHEY, CDR2 SVGAGI. V trimming: 1 base; J trimming: 7 bases; junction bases outside the gene matches: 7. There are 14 residues in the CDR3. In nucleotides, the CDR3 is TGTGCCAGCAGTTACTTACAGGGGCTGGGTGAGCAGTACTTC. It specifies CASSYLQGLGEQYF.

The rearrangement links TRBV4-2 to TRBJ1-4, with a tentative D call TRBD1 (6 bases). The CDR3 contains 15 residues. V was pared by 0 bases and J by 2 bases, with 7 bases between. Per germline, CDR1 LGHNA and CDR2 YNFKEQ. The CDR3 loop reads CASSQEQGTNEKLFF. CDR3 in DNA: TGTGCCAGCAGCCAAGAACAGGGTACTAATGAAAAACTGTTTTTT.

The chain is built from TRBV2 and TRBJ2-2, with 9 bases identical to TRBD2. The CDR3 length is 14 residues. The V gene's germline CDR1 is SNHLY and CDR2 FYNNEI. Unmatched junction bases numbered 2, after V lost 4 bases and J lost 5 bases. CDR3 loop: CASSVAGVTGELFF. In nucleotides, the CDR3 is TGTGCCAGCAGTGTAGCGGGAGTTACCGGGGAGCTGTTTTTT.

This clone was seen just once. This chain uses TRBV6-1 with TRBJ1-5, with 8 bases fitting TRBD1. Looked up from germline, CDR1 is MNHNS and CDR2 is SASEGT. The trim removed 4 bases at V and 0 bases at J, leaving 5 bases unmatched. The CDR3 has 16 amino acids. CDR3 coding DNA: TGTGCCAGCAGTGGCAGGGGGCGAGATAGCAATCAGCCCCAGCATTTT. This encodes CASSGRGRDSNQPQHF.

This clone was seen only a few times. V is TRBV5-1 and J is TRBJ1-2; TRBD1 aligns across 11 bases. J was trimmed by 2 bases and V by 4 bases; bases with no gene match: 1. CDR3 length: 14 residues. Germline values: CDR1 SGHRS, CDR2 YFSETQ. As DNA, the CDR3 is TGCGCCAGCAGCAGGGACAGGGGGAACTATGGCTACACCTTC. This encodes CASSRDRGNYGYTF.

The rearrangement uses TRBV7-9 and TRBJ2-5; 12 nucleotides line up with TRBD1. This CDR3 is 15 amino acids long. The germline CDR1 and CDR2 sequences are SEHNR and FQNEAQ (reference sequence). The ends lost 5 bases at V and 5 bases at J; junction bases unmatched: 6. The chain's CDR3 is CASSPGTGGWETQYF. CDR3 nucleotide sequence: TGTGCCAGCAGCCCCGGGACAGGGGGCTGGGAGACCCAGTACTTC. The full variable domain, with the rest looked up from reference TRBV7-9 and TRBJ2-5, is DTGVSQNPRHKITKRGQNVTFRCDPISEHNRLYWYRQTLGQGPEFLTYFQNEAQLEKSRLLSDRFSAERPKGSFSTLEIQRTEQGDSAMYLCASSPGTGGWETQYFGPGTRLLVL.

A word on this clone: The same CDR3 is also encoded by other DNA sequences in this sample. The chain recombines TRBV7-9 with TRBJ1-5; perhaps TRBD1 as D (5 bases). The CDR3 extends over 12 amino acids. The V end was cut by 4 bases, the J end by 5 bases, with 6 bases between. Germline CDR1 is SEHNR and CDR2 is FQNEAQ (reference sequence). The chain's CDR3 is CASSSQDQPQHF. CDR3 nucleotides: TGTGCCAGCAGCTCACAGGATCAGCCCCAGCATTTT.

This clone came up a few times. The sample has other DNA sequences that encode this CDR3 too. V and J are TRBV12-3 or TRBV12-4 and TRBJ1-1; D is unresolved. V lost 5 bases, J lost 5 bases, and 6 bases lay in between. The CDR3 is 11 amino acids. CDR3 nucleotide sequence: TGTGCCAGCAGTCCGGGGACTGAAGCTTTCTTT. As protein: CASSPGTEAFF.

This chain links TRBV19 with TRBJ2-4, with a possible D match to TRBD1 (6 bases). The CDR3 has 16 residues. Deletions cut 1 base from V and 1 base from J, with 11 bases between. Germline loops: CDR1 LNHDA, CDR2 SQIVND (reference sequence). CDR3 nucleotide sequence: TGTGCCAGTAGTATAGGGGGCCAGGGGGCCAAAAACATTCAGTACTTC. This translates into CASSIGGQGAKNIQYF.

The V gene is TRBV7-3, the J gene TRBJ1-1; 12 positions agree with TRBD1. CDR3 length equals 13 residues. V lost 5 bases and J lost 8; bases outside the gene matches: 3. Germline values: CDR1 SGHTA, CDR2 FQGTGA. This chain's CDR3 is CASSPGTGGEAFF. The CDR3, as DNA: TGTGCCAGCAGCCCGGGGACAGGGGGCGAAGCTTTCTTT.

V and J are TRBV7-9 and TRBJ1-1, with a possible D match to TRBD1 (6 bases). This CDR3 is 15 amino acids long. Trimming shortened V by 7 bases and J by 0 bases, and 15 bases separated the two germline ends. Germline V gene lookup returns CDR1 SEHNR and CDR2 FQNEAQ (reference sequence). The CDR3 sequence is CASTPRDTMNTEAFF. The CDR3 bases are TGTGCCAGCACGCCACGGGACACTATGAACACTGAAGCTTTCTTT.

The CDR3 loop reads CASSPQGAEETQYF. CDR3 nucleotides: TGTGCCAGCAGTCCACAGGGGGCCGAAGAGACCCAGTACTTC. The J gene is TRBJ2-5, the V gene TRBV28, with 9 bases that match TRBD1. The CDR3 length is 14 residues. V lost 5 bases and J lost 3; bases outside the gene matches: 4. Germline CDR1 MDHEN, CDR2 SYDVKM.

This chain connects TRBV28 to TRBJ2-3; weak D call: TRBD1 (6 bases). With 7 bases removed from V and 3 bases from J, the gap between germline ends came to 14 bases. The V gene's germline CDR1 is MDHEN and CDR2 SYDVKM. The CDR3 covers 14 residues. In nucleotides, the CDR3 is TGTGCCAGCATTAAACAGCAGGGGACAGATACGCAGTATTTT. As protein: CASIKQQGTDTQYF.

A few counts support this clone. This sequence joins TRBV30 and TRBJ1-3; 9 nucleotides match TRBD1. Germline V lookup: CDR1 GTSNPN, CDR2 SVGIG (reference sequence). With 2 bases clipped from V and 2 bases from J, the junction kept 4 bases outside the gene matches. The CDR3 sequence is 15 residues long. The CDR3 DNA reads as TGTGCCTGGAGTTCCGGGACAGGGACTGGAAACACCATATATTTT. Translated: CAWSSGTGTGNTIYF.

The CDR3 sequence is CASSSGGGSFNYGYTF. In nucleotides, the CDR3 is TGTGCCAGCAGTTCCGGGGGTGGGAGCTTCAACTATGGCTACACCTTC. J is TRBJ1-2 and V is TRBV28; D possibly corresponds to TRBD1 (5 bases). CDR1 and CDR2 from the germline V gene are MDHEN and SYDVKM. CDR3 length equals 16 residues. Trimming pared 4 bases from V and 2 bases from J, leaving 17 bases between.

This rearrangement joins TRBV18 to TRBJ2-7; 7 nucleotides agree with TRBD1. CDR1 and CDR2 from the germline V gene are KGHSH and LQKENI. CDR3 length equals 14 residues. V was pared by 0 bases and J by 3 bases, with 2 bases of the junction left unmatched. The CDR3: CASSPPGTVYEQYF. The CDR3, as DNA: TGTGCCAGCTCACCACCGGGGACAGTCTACGAGCAGTACTTC.

The rearrangement links TRBV20-1 to TRBJ1-4, with D perhaps matching TRBD1 (5 bases). The CDR3 is 14 residues long. V gave up 3 bases and J gave up 8 bases, with 16 bases separating them. Germline-derived CDR1 and CDR2 are DFQATT and SNEGSKA (reference sequence). CDR3 in DNA: TGCAGTGCTAGTGATCATAGGGGTGGCGAAAAACTGTTTTTT. The encoded protein is CSASDHRGGEKLFF.

The CDR3 nucleotides are TGTGCCAGCAGTCCGCAGGGGTATCAGCCCCAGCATTTT. Protein: CASSPQGYQPQHF. The V call is TRBV12-3 or TRBV12-4, the J call TRBJ1-5, with TRBD1 as a possible D gene (6 bases). The V gene lost 5 bases and the J gene lost 5 bases, with 10 bases spanning the gap. CDR3 length: 13 residues.

The V and J genes are TRBV27 and TRBJ2-7; the D gene is possibly TRBD2 (6 bases). Trimming took off 6 bases at V and 5 bases at J, with 17 bases between the two ends. CDR3 length: 14 residues. Germline loops: CDR1 MNHEY, CDR2 SMNVEV (reference sequence). The DNA for the CDR3 is TGTGCCAGCAGCCGACTAGAAGTGGTCCACGAGCAGTACTTC. Its protein product is CASSRLEVVHEQYF.

The chain uses TRBV7-7 and TRBJ1-5; the D gene is possibly TRBD1 (6 bases). V lost 6 bases, J lost 3 bases, and 15 bases lay in between. Germline V lookup: CDR1 SSHAT, CDR2 FNYEAQ (reference sequence). This CDR3 region has 15 residues. CDR3 nucleotides: TGTGCCAGCAGTGTGGGGGCAGGGACCAATCAGCCCCAGCATTTT. Translated: CASSVGAGTNQPQHF.

The V call is TRBV12-3 or TRBV12-4, the J call TRBJ1-2; D unresolved. Trimming pared 5 bases from V and 9 bases from J, leaving 10 bases between. The CDR3 totals 11 residues. CDR3 residues: CASSRWARYTF. The CDR3 DNA reads as TGTGCCAGCAGTCGGTGGGCACGCTACACCTTC.

The gene calls are TRBV28 and TRBJ1-3; D uncertain. Germline CDR1 is MDHEN and CDR2 is SYDVKM. With 5 bases removed from V and 4 bases from J, the gap between germline ends came to 18 bases. The CDR3 spans 16 residues. CDR3 coding DNA: TGTGCCAGCAGTCCGATGATTCGGGTGTTGGGAAACACCATATATTTT. Its translation: CASSPMIRVLGNTIYF.

The chain combines TRBV19 with TRBJ2-3; D is undetermined. V was shortened by 5 bases and J by 2 bases, with 5 bases between the two germline ends. CDR1 is LNHDA and CDR2 is SQIVND in the germline V gene (reference sequence). The CDR3 is 12 amino acids. As DNA, the CDR3 is TGTGCCAGTAGTGGCTTCACAGATACGCAGTATTTT. It is translated as CASSGFTDTQYF.

The rearrangement joins TRBV28 to TRBJ2-5; D not resolved. CDR3 length: 14 residues. Germline V CDR1 and CDR2: MDHEN, SYDVKM. V dropped 5 bases and J dropped 4 bases, with 14 bases sitting between them. The CDR3 DNA reads TGTGCCAGCAGTCATCCGGAGCGTGGAGAGACCCAGTACTTC. It translates to CASSHPERGETQYF.

The chain combines TRBV7-3 with TRBJ2-3; 8 bases line up with TRBD1. Trimming removed 3 bases from V and 2 bases from J; junction bases left unmatched: 4. The germline V gene has CDR1 SGHTA and CDR2 FQGTGA. This CDR3 comprises 15 residues. The CDR3 DNA is TGTGCCAGCAGCTTTACAGGGGGACACACAGATACGCAGTATTTT. Its protein is CASSFTGGHTDTQYF.

This chain links TRBV5-1 with TRBJ1-5; TRBD1 matches at 8 bases. CDR1 is SGHRS and CDR2 is YFSETQ in the germline V gene. V lost 5 bases, J lost 5 bases, and 3 bases stayed unmatched. The CDR3 has 13 amino acids. The CDR3 here is CASSQQGDQPQHF. Written as DNA, the CDR3 is TGCGCCAGCAGTCAACAGGGGGATCAGCCCCAGCATTTT.